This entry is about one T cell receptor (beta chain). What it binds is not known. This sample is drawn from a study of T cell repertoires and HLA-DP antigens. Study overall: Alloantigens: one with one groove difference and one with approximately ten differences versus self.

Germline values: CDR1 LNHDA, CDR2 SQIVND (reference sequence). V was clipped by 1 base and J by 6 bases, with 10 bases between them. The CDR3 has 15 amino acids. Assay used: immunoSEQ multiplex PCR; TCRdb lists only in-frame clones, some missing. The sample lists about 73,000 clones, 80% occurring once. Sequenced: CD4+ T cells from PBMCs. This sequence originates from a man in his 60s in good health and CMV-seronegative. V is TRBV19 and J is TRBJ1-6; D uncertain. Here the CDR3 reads CASSIGEGRNSPLHF. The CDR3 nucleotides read TGTGCCAGTAGTATAGGAGAGGGCCGTAATTCACCCCTCCACTTT. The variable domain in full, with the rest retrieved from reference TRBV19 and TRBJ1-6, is DGGITQSPKYLFRKEGQNVTLSCEQNLNHDAMYWYRQDPGQGLRLIYYSQIVNDFQKGDIAEGYSVSREKKESFPLTVTSAQKNPTAFYLCASSIGEGRNSPLHFGNGTRLTVT.